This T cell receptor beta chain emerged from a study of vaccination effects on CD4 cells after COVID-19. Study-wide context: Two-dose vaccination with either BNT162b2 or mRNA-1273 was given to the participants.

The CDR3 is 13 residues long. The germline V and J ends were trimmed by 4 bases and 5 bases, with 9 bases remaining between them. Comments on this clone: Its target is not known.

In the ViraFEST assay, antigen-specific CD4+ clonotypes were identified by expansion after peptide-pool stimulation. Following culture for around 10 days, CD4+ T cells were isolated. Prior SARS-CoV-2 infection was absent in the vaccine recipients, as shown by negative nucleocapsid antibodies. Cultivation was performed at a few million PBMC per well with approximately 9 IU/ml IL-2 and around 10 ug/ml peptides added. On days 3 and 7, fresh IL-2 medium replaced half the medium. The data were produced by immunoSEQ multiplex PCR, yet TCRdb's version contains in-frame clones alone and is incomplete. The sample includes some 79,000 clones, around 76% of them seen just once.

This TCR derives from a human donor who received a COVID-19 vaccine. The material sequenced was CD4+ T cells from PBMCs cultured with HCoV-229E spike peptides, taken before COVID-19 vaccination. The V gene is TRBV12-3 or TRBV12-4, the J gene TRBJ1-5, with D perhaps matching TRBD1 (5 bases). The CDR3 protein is CASSWVGDQPQHF. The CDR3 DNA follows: TGTGCCAGCAGTTGGGTAGGGGATCAGCCCCAGCATTTT.